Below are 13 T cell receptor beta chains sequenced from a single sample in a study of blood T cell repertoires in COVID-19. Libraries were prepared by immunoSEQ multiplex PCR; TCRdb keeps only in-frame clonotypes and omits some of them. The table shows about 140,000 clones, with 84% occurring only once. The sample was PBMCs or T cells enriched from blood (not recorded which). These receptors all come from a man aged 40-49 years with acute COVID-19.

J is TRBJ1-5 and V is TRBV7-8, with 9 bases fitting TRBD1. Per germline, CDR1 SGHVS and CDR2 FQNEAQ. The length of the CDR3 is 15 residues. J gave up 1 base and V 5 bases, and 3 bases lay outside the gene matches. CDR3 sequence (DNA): TGTGCCAGCAGCGAGGACAGGGGCAGCAATCAGCCCCAGCATTTT. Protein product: CASSEDRGSNQPQHF.

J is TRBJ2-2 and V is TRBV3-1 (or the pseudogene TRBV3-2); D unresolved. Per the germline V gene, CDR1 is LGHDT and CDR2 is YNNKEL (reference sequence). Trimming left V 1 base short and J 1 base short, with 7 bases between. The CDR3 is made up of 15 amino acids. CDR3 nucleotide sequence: TGTGCCAGCAGCCAAGTACGACAGAACACCGGGGAGCTGTTTTTT. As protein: CASSQVRQNTGELFF.

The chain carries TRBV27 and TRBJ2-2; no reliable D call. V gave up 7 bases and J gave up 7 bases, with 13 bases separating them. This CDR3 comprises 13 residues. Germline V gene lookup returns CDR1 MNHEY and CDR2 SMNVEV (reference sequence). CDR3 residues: CASTGTGFGELFF. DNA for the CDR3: TGTGCCAGCACCGGCACGGGTTTCGGGGAGCTGTTTTTT.

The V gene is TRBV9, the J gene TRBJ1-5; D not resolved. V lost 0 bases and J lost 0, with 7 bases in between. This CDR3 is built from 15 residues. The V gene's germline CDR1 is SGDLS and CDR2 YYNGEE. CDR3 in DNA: TGTGCCAGCAGCGTAGGTGGCAATAGCAATCAGCCCCAGCATTTT. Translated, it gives CASSVGGNSNQPQHF.

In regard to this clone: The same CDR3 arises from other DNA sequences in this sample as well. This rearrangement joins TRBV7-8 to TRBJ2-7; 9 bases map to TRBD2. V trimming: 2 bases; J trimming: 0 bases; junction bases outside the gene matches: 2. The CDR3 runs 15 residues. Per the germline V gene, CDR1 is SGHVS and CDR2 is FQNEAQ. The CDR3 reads CASSLLAGSSYEQYF. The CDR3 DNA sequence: TGTGCCAGCAGCTTACTAGCGGGAAGCTCCTACGAGCAGTACTTC.

The CDR3 nucleotides read TGTGCCAGTAGTACCGGGACAGGAGCTAACTATGGCTACACCTTC. The encoded protein is CASSTGTGANYGYTF. This chain connects TRBV19 to TRBJ1-2; 8 bases are shared with TRBD1. Per the germline V gene, CDR1 is LNHDA and CDR2 is SQIVND (reference sequence). The CDR3 runs to 15 residues. The junction had 4 bases not matched to a gene; V was cut back by 4 bases and J by 0 bases. Full variable domain (missing parts from reference TRBV19 and TRBJ1-2): DGGITQSPKYLFRKEGQNVTLSCEQNLNHDAMYWYRQDPGQGLRLIYYSQIVNDFQKGDIAEGYSVSREKKESFPLTVTSAQKNPTAFYLCASSTGTGANYGYTFGSGTRLTVV.

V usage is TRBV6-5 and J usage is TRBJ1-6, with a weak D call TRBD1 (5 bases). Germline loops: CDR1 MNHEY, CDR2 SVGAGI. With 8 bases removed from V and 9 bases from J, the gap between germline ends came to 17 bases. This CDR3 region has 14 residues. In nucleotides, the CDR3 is TGTGCCAGCCACAGGTCCCAGGGTAGTTCACCCCTCCACTTT. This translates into CASHRSQGSSPLHF.

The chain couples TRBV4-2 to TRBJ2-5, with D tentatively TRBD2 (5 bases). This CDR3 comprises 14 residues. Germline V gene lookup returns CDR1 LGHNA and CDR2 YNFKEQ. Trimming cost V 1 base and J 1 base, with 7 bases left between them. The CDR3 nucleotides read TGTGCCAGCAGCCAAGCGGGGTCCCAAGAGACCCAGTACTTC. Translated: CASSQAGSQETQYF.

The CDR3 sequence: CAWVSGANLYGYTF. The DNA of the CDR3 is TGTGCCTGGGTATCCGGTGCCAACCTATATGGCTACACCTTC. The chain has TRBV30 and TRBJ1-2; no clear D gene. The V gene's germline CDR1 is GTSNPN and CDR2 SVGIG (reference sequence). The CDR3 runs 14 residues. V lost 5 bases and J lost 5, with 18 bases in between.

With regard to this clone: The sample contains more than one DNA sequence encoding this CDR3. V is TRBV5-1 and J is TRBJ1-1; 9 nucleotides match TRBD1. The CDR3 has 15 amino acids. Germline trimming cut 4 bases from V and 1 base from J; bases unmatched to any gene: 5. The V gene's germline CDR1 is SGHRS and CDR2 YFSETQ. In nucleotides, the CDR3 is TGCGCCAGCAGCCTGGGACAGGGCTCGAACACTGAAGCTTTCTTT. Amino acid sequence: CASSLGQGSNTEAFF.

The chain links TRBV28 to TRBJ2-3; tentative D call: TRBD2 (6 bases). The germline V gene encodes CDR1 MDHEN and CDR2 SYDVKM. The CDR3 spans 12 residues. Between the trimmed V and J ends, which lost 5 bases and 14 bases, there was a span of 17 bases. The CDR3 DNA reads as TGTGCCAGCAGTCCGCCTACGGAGGGCGTGTATTTT. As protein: CASSPPTEGVYF.

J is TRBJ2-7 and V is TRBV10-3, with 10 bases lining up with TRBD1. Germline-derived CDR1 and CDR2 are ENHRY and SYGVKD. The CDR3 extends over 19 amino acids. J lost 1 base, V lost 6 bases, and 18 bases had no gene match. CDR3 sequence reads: CAISETRTFRDRGSYEQYF. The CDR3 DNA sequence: TGTGCCATCAGCGAGACGAGAACTTTCCGGGACAGGGGTTCCTACGAGCAGTACTTC.

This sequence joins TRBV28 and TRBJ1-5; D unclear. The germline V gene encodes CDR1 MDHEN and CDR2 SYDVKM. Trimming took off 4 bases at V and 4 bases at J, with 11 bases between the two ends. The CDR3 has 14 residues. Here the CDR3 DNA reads TGTGCCAGCAGTTCTTACGGAGGTAATCAGCCCCAGCATTTT. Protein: CASSSYGGNQPQHF. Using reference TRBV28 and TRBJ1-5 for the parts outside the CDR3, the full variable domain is DVKVTQSSRYLVKRTGEKVFLECVQDMDHENMFWYRQDPGLGLRLIYFSYDVKMKEKGDIPEGYSVSREKKERFSLILESASTNQTSMYLCASSSYGGNQPQHFGDGTRLSIL.